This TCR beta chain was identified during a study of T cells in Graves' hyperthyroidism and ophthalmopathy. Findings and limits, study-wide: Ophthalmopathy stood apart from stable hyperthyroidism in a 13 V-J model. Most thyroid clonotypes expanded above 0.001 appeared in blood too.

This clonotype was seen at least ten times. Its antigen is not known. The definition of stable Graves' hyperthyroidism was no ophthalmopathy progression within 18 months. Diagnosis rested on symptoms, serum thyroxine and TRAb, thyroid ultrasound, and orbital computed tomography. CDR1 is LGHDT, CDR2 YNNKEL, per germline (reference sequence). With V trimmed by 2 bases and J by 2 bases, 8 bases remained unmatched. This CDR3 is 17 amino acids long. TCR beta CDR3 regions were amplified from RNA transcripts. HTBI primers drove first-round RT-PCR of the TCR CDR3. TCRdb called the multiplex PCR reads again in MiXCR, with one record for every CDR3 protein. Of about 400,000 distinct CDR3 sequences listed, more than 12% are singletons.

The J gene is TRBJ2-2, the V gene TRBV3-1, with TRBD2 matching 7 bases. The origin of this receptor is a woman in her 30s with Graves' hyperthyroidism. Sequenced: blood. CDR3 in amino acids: CASSQSGIAVNTGELFF. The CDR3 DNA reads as TGTGCCAGCAGCCAAAGCGGGATAGCGGTTAACACCGGGGAGCTGTTTTTT.